The rows below give T cell receptor beta chains drawn from one sample of a study of cytomegalovirus exposure and HLA in healthy donors. The data were produced by immunoSEQ multiplex PCR, yet TCRdb's version contains in-frame clones alone and is incomplete. This sample has 65,000 to 95,000 clones, with 80% to 95% found just once. Specimen: PBMCs. The receptors originated from a woman aged 25 to 45 in good health and CMV-seronegative. Both conserved end residues are part of each CDR3. The D gene is left open where the match is weak. Clone size is not always given. Where it is, it says once, few, many or a class for expanded clones.

TRBV7-2,TRBJ2-1,13,-,once,TGTGCCAGCAGCTTACGACACCCCAATGAGCAGTTCTTC,CASSLRHPNEQFF
TRBV6-5,TRBJ2-2,14,-,-,TGTGCCAGCAACAGGGCGGTCGACACCGGGGAGCTGTTTTTT,CASNRAVDTGELFF
TRBV5-1,TRBJ2-5,13,-,-,TGCGCCAGCAGCCACACAGGGGGGGAAACCCAGTACTTC,CASSHTGGETQYF
TRBV4-1,TRBJ1-2,18,TRBD1,-,TGCGCCAGCAGCCAGATTCAGGGGGCCCTACCCCCGTCCTATGGCTACACCTTC,CASSQIQGALPPSYGYTF
TRBV6-5,TRBJ1-4,14,TRBD1,-,TGTGCCAGCAGCACTACAGGGGGCTATGAAAAACTGTTTTTT,CASSTTGGYEKLFF
TRBV19,TRBJ2-7,14,-,-,TGTGCCAGTAGTATTACTAGGCGAGCCTACGAGCAGTACTTC,CASSITRRAYEQYF
TRBV29-1,TRBJ1-1,13,-,-,TGCAGCGTCGCCGCAGGGTTGATCACTGAAGCTTTCTTT,CSVAAGLITEAFF
TRBV15,TRBJ2-5,17,TRBD2,-,TGTGCCACCAGCAGAGATCGCGGCGGGGGGGGTCGAGAGACCCAGTACTTC,CATSRDRGGGGRETQYF
TRBV6-6,TRBJ1-5,15,TRBD1,-,TGTGCCAGCACTGGACAGGCCGGAAGCAATCAGCCCCAGCATTTT,CASTGQAGSNQPQHF
TRBV6-5,TRBJ1-4,15,-,once,TGTGCCAGCAGCTCGCCGGAGGGGCGAAATGAAAAACTGTTTTTT,CASSSPEGRNEKLFF
TRBV6-5,TRBJ2-7,10,-,-,TGTGCCAGCAGTGTAGTCGAGCAGTACTTC,CASSVVEQYF
TRBV19,TRBJ1-1,14,-,-,TGTGCCAGTAGTACTTCGACGGGGAACACTGAAGCTTTCTTT,CASSTSTGNTEAFF
TRBV5-4,TRBJ2-1,18,TRBD2,-,TGTGCCAGCTCCCCACTTACAGCGGGGCCCAGCTCCTACAATGAGCAGTTCTTC,CASSPLTAGPSSYNEQFF
TRBV5-1,TRBJ2-3,17,TRBD2,-,TGCGCCAGCAGCTTGGGGGGGACTAGCGGGAGCACAGATACGCAGTATTTT,CASSLGGTSGSTDTQYF
TRBV11-3,TRBJ2-1,14,TRBD1,-,TGTGCCAGCAGCTTAGACAGGGGGCAAGGTGAGCAGTTCTTC,CASSLDRGQGEQFF
TRBV6-4,TRBJ1-2,14,-,-,TGTGCCAGCAGTGCCTCCTCAGGGGCGAATGGCTACACCTTC,CASSASSGANGYTF
TRBV7-3,TRBJ1-2,16,TRBD1,-,TGTGCCAGCAGCTTAAAGCGGCACAGGGGGGAATGGGGCTACACCTTC,CASSLKRHRGEWGYTF
TRBV9,TRBJ2-7,14,-,once,TGTGCCAGCAGCGTTATGGCAGGGGCCTACGAGCAGTACTTC,CASSVMAGAYEQYF
TRBV7-9,TRBJ1-2,15,-,once,TGTGCCAGCAGCGACCATGGAGGTACTAACTATGGCTACACCTTC,CASSDHGGTNYGYTF
TRBV2,TRBJ2-3,14,TRBD2,-,TGTGCCAGCAGTGGGACTAGCGGCACAGATACGCAGTATTTT,CASSGTSGTDTQYF
TRBV11-3,TRBJ2-5,15,-,-,TGTGCCAGCAGCTTAGGATTCGGAGGGTATGAGACCCAGTACTTC,CASSLGFGGYETQYF
TRBV6-1,TRBJ1-2,13,-,few,TGTGCCAGCAGTGAAATGTTCACCGGTGGCTACACCTTC,CASSEMFTGGYTF
TRBV4-1,TRBJ2-1,17,TRBD1,-,TGCGCCAGCAGCCTGGGACAGGCGAAGATACACTACAATGAGCAGTTCTTC,CASSLGQAKIHYNEQFF
TRBV6-4,TRBJ2-3,15,TRBD2,-,TGTGCCAGCAGTGCTAGCGGGGGGGCCACAGATACGCAGTATTTT,CASSASGGATDTQYF
TRBV19,TRBJ1-5,15,-,-,TGTGCCAGTAGGTCAGTGGAGGGGACGAATCAGCCCCAGCATTTT,CASRSVEGTNQPQHF
TRBV2,TRBJ2-5,14,-,once,TGTGCCAGCAGTGAAAGGGTCGGGGAAGAGACCCAGTACTTC,CASSERVGEETQYF
TRBV4-3,TRBJ1-2,15,-,-,TGCGCCAGCAGCCAAGAGTGGTCGGGGGTTGGTGGCTACACCTTC,CASSQEWSGVGGYTF
TRBV14,TRBJ1-2,13,TRBD1,few,TGTGCCAGCAGCTCGACAGGGAACTATGGCTACACCTTC,CASSSTGNYGYTF
TRBV15,TRBJ2-7,13,TRBD1,few,TGTGCCACCACCCAGGACAGGGGTTACGAGCAGTACTTC,CATTQDRGYEQYF
TRBV4-2,TRBJ2-5,16,TRBD2,-,TGTGCCAGCAGCCAACGGGGCGGGGGACGCGCAGAGACCCAGTACTTC,CASSQRGGGRAETQYF
TRBV5-5,TRBJ1-5,15,-,-,TGTGCCAGCAGCCCCGATCTAGGCCAAAATCAGCCCCAGCATTTT,CASSPDLGQNQPQHF
TRBV27,TRBJ1-1,17,TRBD1,-,TGTGCCAGCAGTTTCCGACGGGCAGGGGGTGATAACACTGAAGCTTTCTTT,CASSFRRAGGDNTEAFF
TRBV6-1,TRBJ2-4,16,-,-,TGTGCCAGCAGTGAAGACGGGGGTAGAGCCAAAAACATTCAGTACTTC,CASSEDGGRAKNIQYF
TRBV11-2,TRBJ1-1,16,TRBD1,-,TGTGCCAGCAGCCTCGGGGACAGGCGATGGAACACTGAAGCTTTCTTT,CASSLGDRRWNTEAFF
TRBV19,TRBJ2-3,15,TRBD2,-,TGTGCCAGTAGTATCAGCGGGACTACGGGGAATACGCAGTATTTT,CASSISGTTGNTQYF